The 28 T cell receptor beta chains in this list originate from one sample, sequenced in a study of regulatory T cells in long-lasting Graves disease. Both iRepertoire HTBI primers and Arm-PCR of CDR3 regions were used to build the TCR beta libraries. TCRdb re-called the multiplex PCR reads through MiXCR, storing one row per CDR3 protein. The sample holds 310,000 or so distinct CDR3 sequences; 22% are singletons and the top ten take around three fifths. Time point specified: persistent/refractory GD, antithyroid drugs over 5 years with positive TRAb. The authors made the TCR library using RNA they extracted from PBMCs. Sequencing used peripheral blood mononuclear cells (PBMCs), obtained when the disease was refractory, from a patient treated with antithyroid drugs. The source is a female donor with Graves disease.

This clonotype has at least ten counts. Given a much more abundant clone one base away, this may be a read error. The chain uses TRBV30 and TRBJ2-1; 10 bases line up with TRBD2. The CDR3 spans 14 residues. From germline, CDR1 is GTSNPN and CDR2 SVGIG (reference sequence). The V and J ends lost 8 bases and 8 bases, in that order; junction bases with no gene match: 12. The CDR3 coding sequence is TGTGCCCTCGGACTAGCGGAACGGGTATATGAGCAGTTCTTC. The encoded protein is CALGLAERVYEQFF.

This clonotype has more than one count but fewer than ten. The chain couples TRBV19 to TRBJ1-4, with 7 bases fitting TRBD1. Germline loops: CDR1 LNHDA, CDR2 SQIVND (reference sequence). The CDR3 runs to 16 residues. V trimming: 5 bases; J trimming: 3 bases; junction bases outside the gene matches: 9. The CDR3 region has the DNA TGTGCCAGTAGTGTACCTTGGGACAGCTCTAATGAAAAACTGTTTTTT. It is translated as CASSVPWDSSNEKLFF.

This clonotype has at least ten counts. The chain recombines TRBV28 with TRBJ2-5; possible D gene TRBD1, 5 bases. The V and J ends lost 4 bases and 5 bases respectively, with 14 bases between them. Germline lookup yields CDR1 MDHEN and CDR2 SYDVKM. The CDR3 has 14 residues. In DNA form, the CDR3 reads TGTGCCAGCAGTTCCGGGTCAGGGAAGGAGACCCAGTACTTC. Protein: CASSSGSGKETQYF.

The J gene is TRBJ2-1, the V gene TRBV7-9, with 10 bases aligning to TRBD2. Germline loops: CDR1 SEHNR, CDR2 FQNEAQ (reference sequence). The CDR3 has 17 amino acids. With 4 bases clipped from V and 7 bases from J, the junction kept 13 bases outside the gene matches. The CDR3 nucleotides are TGTGCCAGCAGCTCGACCCTACTAGCGGGAAGACGGAATGAGCAGTTCTTC. Amino acids: CASSSTLLAGRRNEQFF.

This clonotype occurred many times. V is TRBV29-1 and J is TRBJ1-2, with no clear D. Trimming removed 7 bases from V and 3 bases from J, with 12 bases in between. Germline V gene lookup returns CDR1 SQVTM and CDR2 ANQGSEA. The CDR3 extends over 12 amino acids. The CDR3 DNA sequence: TGCAGCGGTGACTCGGGAGACTATGGCTACACCTTC. This encodes CSGDSGDYGYTF.

The chain carries TRBV30 and TRBJ2-5; D ambiguous. V lost 4 bases and J lost 5, with 11 bases in between. The germline gives CDR1 GTSNPN, CDR2 SVGIG (reference sequence). The CDR3 length is 12 residues. CDR3 nucleotides: TGTGCCTGGACCGCGATCAGGGAGACCCAGTACTTC. It encodes CAWTAIRETQYF.

The J gene is TRBJ2-2, the V gene TRBV27; D is perhaps TRBD1 (5 bases). Germline V gene lookup returns CDR1 MNHEY and CDR2 SMNVEV (reference sequence). There are 17 residues in the CDR3. Trimming stripped 1 base from V and 3 bases from J, with 15 bases between. As DNA, the CDR3 is TGTGCCAGCAGTTTATTGCCAGGGCTTGAAGACACCGGGGAGCTGTTTTTT. This sequence encodes CASSLLPGLEDTGELFF.

The DNA of the CDR3 is TGTGCCAGCAGTTCCCGGGACAGGGTGAACACCGGGGAGCTGTTTTTT. Translating it yields CASSSRDRVNTGELFF. The gene calls are TRBV7-9 and TRBJ2-2, with 9 bases fitting TRBD1. The ends lost 6 bases at V and 1 base at J; junction bases unmatched: 6. Germline V lookup: CDR1 SEHNR, CDR2 FQNEAQ (reference sequence). The CDR3 covers 16 residues.

CDR3: CAWRAGHVYTEAFF. CDR3 in DNA: TGTGCCTGGAGGGCCGGACACGTGTACACTGAAGCTTTCTTT. The chain links TRBV30 to TRBJ1-1, with D possibly matching TRBD1 (5 bases). V was clipped by 3 bases and J by 3 bases, with 14 bases between them. Germline CDR1 reads GTSNPN; CDR2 reads SVGIG (reference sequence). The CDR3 covers 14 residues.

The chain has TRBV30 and TRBJ1-1; possibly TRBD1 for D (6 bases). V shed 3 bases and J shed 7 bases, with 21 bases lying between them. The CDR3 is 15 residues long. Per germline, CDR1 GTSNPN and CDR2 SVGIG (reference sequence). The DNA of the CDR3 is TGTGCCTGGAGACCTTTGGGGGCATATTATAGTGAAGCTTTCTTT. This encodes CAWRPLGAYYSEAFF.

The chain recombines TRBV4-3 with TRBJ1-4, with TRBD1 matching over 8 bases. The length of the CDR3 is 18 residues. Germline loops: CDR1 LGHNA, CDR2 YSLEER. V gave up 2 bases and J gave up 0 bases; unmatched junction bases: 8. This CDR3 reads CASSQRTGSFATNEKLFF. CDR3 nucleotide sequence: TGCGCCAGCAGCCAACGGACAGGGAGCTTTGCAACTAATGAAAAACTGTTTTTT.

This clonotype was seen many times. This chain links TRBV28 with TRBJ1-2; D unclear. The CDR3 spans 17 residues. Germline assignment: CDR1 MDHEN and CDR2 SYDVKM. V was pared by 1 base and J by 4 bases, with 19 bases between. The CDR3 bases are TGTGCCAGCAGTTTATTCTTACTGATTGGCTCGACCTATGGCTACACCTTC. Translated: CASSLFLLIGSTYGYTF.

This clonotype came up many times. DNA of the CDR3: TGTGCCAGCAGCCGCGCCACGGACACTGAAGCTTTCTTT. Amino acids: CASSRATDTEAFF. The chain employs TRBV6-1 and TRBJ1-1, with unresolved D. The V end lost 6 bases, the J end lost 3 bases, and 11 bases lay between the germline ends. The CDR3 contains 13 residues. Germline V CDR1 and CDR2: MNHNS, SASEGT.

The table lists this clonotype with many counts. The CDR3 loop reads CASSSRTDNNEKLFF. The DNA of the CDR3 is TGTGCCAGCAGCTCAAGGACAGACAACAATGAAAAACTGTTTTTT. The chain couples TRBV7-2 to TRBJ1-4, with TRBD1 as a possible D gene (6 bases). Germline V gene data show CDR1 as SGHTA and CDR2 as FQGNSA. This CDR3 is built from 15 residues. V lost 4 bases and J lost 5, with 14 bases in between.

The chain joins TRBV20-1 to TRBJ1-1; D is unclear. V lost 4 bases and J 7 bases, leaving 10 bases between the germline ends. The length of the CDR3 is 11 residues. From germline, CDR1 is DFQATT and CDR2 SNEGSKA (reference sequence). The CDR3 protein is CSATPLLEAFF. The CDR3 DNA reads as TGCAGTGCTACCCCACTCCTTGAAGCTTTCTTT.

This clonotype showed up just a few times. This chain joins TRBV29-1 and TRBJ2-5; tentative D call: TRBD1 (5 bases). V was shortened by 8 bases and J by 4 bases, with 11 bases between the two germline ends. This CDR3 is built from 11 residues. Germline CDR1 reads SQVTM; CDR2 reads ANQGSEA. CDR3 coding DNA: TGCAGCTCCCCTAGGGGAGAGACCCAGTACTTC. This gives the protein CSSPRGETQYF.

This clonotype has at least ten counts. J is TRBJ2-1 and V is TRBV11-2; D unresolved. The germline V gene encodes CDR1 SGHAT and CDR2 FQNNGV. Trimming took 5 bases from V and 2 from J, leaving 13 bases between them. The length of the CDR3 is 15 residues. Here the CDR3 reads CASSPQSFTYNEQFF. As DNA, the CDR3 is TGTGCCAGCAGCCCCCAAAGTTTTACCTACAATGAGCAGTTCTTC.

This clonotype has ten or more counts. In DNA, the CDR3 is TGTGCCAGCAGGACGGGTACAAACTATGGCTACACCTTC. As protein: CASRTGTNYGYTF. The chain has TRBV9 and TRBJ1-2, with unresolved D. The CDR3 is made up of 13 amino acids. V shed 5 bases and J shed 2 bases, with 10 bases lying between them. Germline CDR1 and CDR2: SGDLS and YYNGEE.

This clonotype was picked up many times. V and J are TRBV15 and TRBJ1-6; D gene ambiguous. Germline CDR1 LNHNV, CDR2 YYDKDF (reference sequence). Trimming removed 0 bases at V and 6 bases at J, with 0 bases between. This CDR3 is 12 amino acids long. The CDR3 spells CATSRDNSPLHF. The CDR3 DNA follows: TGTGCCACCAGCAGAGATAATTCACCCCTCCACTTT.

The chain is built from TRBV6-1 and TRBJ2-2; perhaps TRBD2 as D (6 bases). This CDR3 is 13 amino acids long. V lost 7 bases and J 1 base, leaving 7 bases between the germline ends. Germline CDR1 and CDR2: MNHNS and SASEGT. CDR3 sequence: CASTRENTGELFF. As DNA, the CDR3 is TGTGCCAGCACGCGGGAGAACACCGGGGAGCTGTTTTTT.

CDR3 DNA: TGTGCCAGCAGCGCGTCCTATGGCTACACCTTC. It yields the protein CASSASYGYTF. This chain connects TRBV9 to TRBJ1-2; D ambiguous. Germline CDR1 and CDR2: SGDLS and YYNGEE. Trimming removed 3 bases from V and 4 bases from J, with 4 bases in between. The CDR3 runs 11 residues. Full variable domain (rest looked up from reference TRBV9 and TRBJ1-2): DSGVTQTPKHLITATGQRVTLRCSPRSGDLSVYWYQQSLDQGLQFLIQYYNGEERAKGNILERFSAQQFPDLHSELNLSSLELGDSALYFCASSASYGYTFGSGTRLTVV.

On this clonotype itself: This may be a read error, as it is one base from a much larger clone. This sequence joins TRBV28 and TRBJ2-7; D is unclear. V was shortened by 4 bases and J by 0 bases, with 10 bases between the two germline ends. Germline CDR1 MDHEN, CDR2 SYDVKM. The CDR3 extends over 14 amino acids. CDR3 region: CASSSPELSYEQYF. DNA of the CDR3: TGTGCCAGCAGTTCCCCGGAACTCTCCTACGAGCAGTACTTC.

V is TRBV6-6 and J is TRBJ2-7, with 10 bases that match TRBD2. With 0 bases clipped from V and 1 base from J, the junction kept 6 bases outside the gene matches. Germline V gene lookup returns CDR1 MNHNY and CDR2 SVGAGI (reference sequence). The CDR3 sequence is 17 residues long. CDR3 in DNA: TGTGCCAGCAGTTACTCGACTAGCGGGTACATTTCCTACGAGCAGTACTTC. Translating gives CASSYSTSGYISYEQYF.

This clonotype showed up just a few times. The chain combines TRBV12-3 or TRBV12-4 with TRBJ1-6; no reliable D call. CDR3 size: 14 residues. V lost 8 bases, J lost 2 bases, and 10 bases lay in between. In DNA form, the CDR3 reads TGTGCCAGCGCCATAGAGGCCTATAATTCACCCCTCCACTTT. This encodes CASAIEAYNSPLHF.

J is TRBJ1-1 and V is TRBV6-2 or TRBV6-3; 8 bases agree with TRBD1. The CDR3 is made up of 15 amino acids. Unmatched junction bases numbered 14, after V lost 3 bases and J lost 11 bases. CDR1 MNHEY and CDR2 SVGEGT come from the germline V gene. CDR3 in amino acids: CASSYLSRDRYNAFF. In nucleotides, the CDR3 is TGTGCCAGCAGTTATCTTAGTCGGGACAGGTATAATGCTTTCTTT.

This clonotype showed up many times. This chain connects TRBV6-2 or TRBV6-3 to TRBJ1-2; TRBD1 matches at 9 bases. Germline V gives CDR1 MNHEY, CDR2 SVGEGT. With V trimmed by 5 bases and J by 7 bases, 17 bases remained unmatched. This CDR3 has 17 residues. The CDR3 region has the DNA TGTGCCAGCAGTCCTGACACAGGGGGCCTATGGTCGGGTGGCTACACCTTC. This sequence encodes CASSPDTGGLWSGGYTF.

The chain carries TRBV12-3 or TRBV12-4 and TRBJ2-1; 10 nucleotides align to TRBD2. The CDR3 runs to 15 residues. Trimming took 5 bases from V and 5 from J; bases not matched to a gene: 6. In DNA form, the CDR3 reads TGTGCCAGCAGTCCTAGCGGGAGCCATAACAATGAGCAGTTCTTC. Protein: CASSPSGSHNNEQFF.

This clonotype was detected ten times or more. The chain is built from TRBV5-4 and TRBJ2-7; D might be TRBD1 (6 bases). Deletions cut 2 bases from V and 3 bases from J, with 9 bases between. Germline V gene data show CDR1 as SGHNT and CDR2 as YYREEE (reference sequence). The CDR3 loop spans 13 amino acids. The CDR3 coding sequence is TGTGCCAGCAGCTTCGGGACAAGCTACGAGCAGTACTTC. It translates to CASSFGTSYEQYF.